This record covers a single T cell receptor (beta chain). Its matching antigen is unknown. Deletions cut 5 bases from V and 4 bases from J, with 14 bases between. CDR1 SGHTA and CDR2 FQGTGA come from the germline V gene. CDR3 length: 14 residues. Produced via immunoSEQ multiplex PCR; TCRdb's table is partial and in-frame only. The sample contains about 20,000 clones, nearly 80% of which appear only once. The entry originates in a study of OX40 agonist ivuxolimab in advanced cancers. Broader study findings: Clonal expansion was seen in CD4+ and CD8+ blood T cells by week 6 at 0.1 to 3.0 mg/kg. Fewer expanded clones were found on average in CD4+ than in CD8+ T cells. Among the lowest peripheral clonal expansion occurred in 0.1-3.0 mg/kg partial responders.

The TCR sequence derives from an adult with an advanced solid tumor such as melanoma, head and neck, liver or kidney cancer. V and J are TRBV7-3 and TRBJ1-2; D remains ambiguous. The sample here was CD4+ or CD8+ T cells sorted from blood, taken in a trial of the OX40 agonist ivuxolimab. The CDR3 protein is CASSRQKGGYGYTF. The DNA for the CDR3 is TGTGCCAGCAGCCGTCAGAAGGGAGGCTATGGCTACACCTTC.